Following are 21 T cell receptor beta chains from one sample sequenced in a study of CD8+ T cells in alopecia areata. RNA, once extracted, was reverse transcribed into cDNA for use as the sequencing template. Only in-frame clones appear in the TCRdb table, and some are missing; sequencing was by immunoSEQ multiplex PCR. The table has about 150,000 clones, about 50% seen once. The sequencing used CD8+ T cells sorted from blood, collected at week 0. These receptors were collected from a human donor with alopecia areata.

This clone turned up a few times. J is TRBJ2-2 and V is TRBV27; 11 bases fit TRBD2. The junction had 7 bases not matched to a gene; V was cut back by 3 bases and J by 4 bases. CDR3 length: 17 amino acids. Per germline, CDR1 MNHEY and CDR2 SMNVEV (reference sequence). The chain's CDR3 is CASSLVAGGPGTGELFF. The DNA of the CDR3 is TGTGCCAGCAGTTTGGTAGCGGGGGGGCCGGGCACCGGGGAGCTGTTTTTT.

This chain connects TRBV4-3 to TRBJ1-4; no reliable D call. The CDR3 spans 12 residues. Germline V gene sequence: CDR1 LGHNA, CDR2 YSLEER. V shed 3 bases and J shed 5 bases, with 4 bases lying between them. CDR3: CASSHENEKLFF. Here the CDR3 DNA reads TGCGCCAGCAGCCACGAGAATGAAAAACTGTTTTTT.

The chain carries TRBV30 and TRBJ2-3; TRBD2 agrees at 11 bases. With V trimmed by 4 bases and J by 7 bases, 7 bases remained unmatched. The CDR3 totals 14 residues. Germline V gene sequence: CDR1 GTSNPN, CDR2 SVGIG (reference sequence). The CDR3 reads CAWIGSGGGYTQYF. The CDR3 DNA follows: TGTGCCTGGATTGGTAGCGGGGGGGGATATACGCAGTATTTT.

The rearrangement joins TRBV5-1 to TRBJ1-1; possible D gene TRBD1, 5 bases. The CDR3 is 13 amino acids. V shed 4 bases and J shed 4 bases, with 11 bases lying between them. Per germline, CDR1 SGHRS and CDR2 YFSETQ. CDR3 DNA sequence: TGCGCCAGCAGCCCGACCGGGGCCACTGAAGCTTTCTTT. Translated, it gives CASSPTGATEAFF.

The chain employs TRBV29-1 and TRBJ2-7, with 9 bases aligning to TRBD1. The CDR3 totals 12 residues. After removal of 7 bases from V and 6 bases from J, the junction contained 7 bases not matched to a gene. Germline V gene data show CDR1 as SQVTM and CDR2 as ANQGSEA. The CDR3 nucleotides read TGCAGCGGGTGGGGACAGGGAAGCGAGCAGTACTTC. Translation gives CSGWGQGSEQYF.

The V and J genes are TRBV7-8 and TRBJ2-3; D perhaps matches TRBD2 (6 bases). V lost 1 base and J lost 6, with 14 bases in between. The CDR3 runs 15 residues. In germline, CDR1 is SGHVS, CDR2 FQNEAQ. The CDR3 nucleotides are TGTGCCAGCAGCTTAGAGGAGGGAATTTGGGATACGCAGTATTTT. Residues: CASSLEEGIWDTQYF. Combining the CDR3 with reference TRBV7-8 and TRBJ2-3 gives the whole variable domain GAGVSQSPRYKVAKRGQDVALRCDPISGHVSLFWYQQALGQGPEFLTYFQNEAQLDKSGLPSDRFFAERPEGSVSTLKIQRTQQEDSAVYLCASSLEEGIWDTQYFGPGTRLTVL.

J is TRBJ2-7 and V is TRBV9; 7 bases map to TRBD1. Trimming removed 7 bases from V and 2 bases from J; junction bases left unmatched: 6. Germline CDR1 reads SGDLS; CDR2 reads YYNGEE. The length of the CDR3 is 13 residues. The CDR3 nucleotides read TGTGCCAGCGCCGGGACAGCCACCTACGAGCAGTACTTC. Translating gives CASAGTATYEQYF.

The chain has TRBV13 and TRBJ2-7; maybe TRBD1 (5 bases). The germline gives CDR1 PRHDT, CDR2 FYEKMQ (reference sequence). With 4 bases removed from V and 1 base from J, the gap between germline ends came to 11 bases. This CDR3 comprises 14 residues. CDR3 coding DNA: TGTGCCAGCAGCTCTCGACAGCTATCCTACGAGCAGTACTTC. The encoded protein is CASSSRQLSYEQYF.

With regard to this clone: Compared with germline, one end of the junction differs, possibly owing to a read error. The chain carries TRBV10-2 and TRBJ1-2, with 7 bases fitting TRBD1. The CDR3 runs 14 residues. Germline V lookup: CDR1 WSHSY, CDR2 SAAADI. CDR3 nucleotide sequence: TGCGCGAGCAGCCTTGAGAGGGGGCGGAGAGGCTACACCTTC. Protein product: CASSLERGRRGYTF.

J is TRBJ1-1 and V is TRBV5-6; unclear D gene. Germline assignment: CDR1 SGHDT and CDR2 YYEEEE. This CDR3 is built from 15 residues. Trimming pared 2 bases from V and 3 bases from J, leaving 14 bases between. The CDR3 coding sequence is TGTGCCAGCAGCTTCGCCAGCCCTTCTTACACTGAAGCTTTCTTT. It codes for CASSFASPSYTEAFF.

The chain combines TRBV14 with TRBJ2-2; D gene ambiguous. CDR1 is SGHDN and CDR2 is FVKESK in the germline V gene. The V and J ends lost 2 bases and 1 base respectively, with 5 bases between them. The CDR3 has 14 amino acids. The CDR3 sequence is CASSQYLNTGELFF. The CDR3 DNA is TGTGCCAGCAGCCAATACCTGAACACCGGGGAGCTGTTTTTT.

The chain links TRBV30 to TRBJ1-1; TRBD1 is a possible D gene (5 bases). CDR3 length: 13 residues. Trimming cost V 1 base and J 4 bases, with 10 bases left between them. Germline V CDR1 and CDR2: GTSNPN, SVGIG (reference sequence). Here the CDR3 reads CAWSGGPSTEAFF. For the CDR3, the DNA is TGTGCCTGGAGTGGGGGACCCTCCACTGAAGCTTTCTTT.

This rearrangement joins TRBV4-1 to TRBJ1-5, with 8 bases identical to TRBD1. V lost 2 bases, J lost 7 bases, and 4 bases stayed unmatched. The CDR3 has 14 amino acids. Germline values: CDR1 MGHRA, CDR2 YSYEKL. The CDR3 coding sequence is TGCGCCAGCAGCCAAAAGACAGGGGTCCAGCCCCAGCATTTT. It translates to CASSQKTGVQPQHF.

The genes are TRBV10-2 and TRBJ2-1; the D is unclear. V lost 2 bases to trimming and J lost 4 bases, with 6 bases between them. Germline V gene data show CDR1 as WSHSY and CDR2 as SAAADI. The CDR3 sequence is 13 residues long. CDR3 nucleotide sequence: TGCGCCAGCAGTGAGGGTAGATACAATGAGCAGTTCTTC. It translates to CASSEGRYNEQFF.

The chain couples TRBV7-6 to TRBJ2-3, with 10 bases matching TRBD1. J lost 0 bases, V lost 4 bases, and 4 bases had no gene match. This CDR3 is 16 amino acids long. Germline V gene lookup returns CDR1 SGHVS and CDR2 FNYEAQ. CDR3: CASSSDRGHSTDTQYF. DNA for the CDR3: TGTGCCAGCAGCTCCGACAGGGGGCATAGCACAGATACGCAGTATTTT.

This sequence joins TRBV30 and TRBJ1-1; 7 bases agree with TRBD1. J lost 11 bases, V lost 5 bases, and 14 bases had no gene match. The CDR3 totals 13 residues. The germline V gene encodes CDR1 GTSNPN and CDR2 SVGIG (reference sequence). The CDR3 spells CAWQTGPEGGAFF. The CDR3 nucleotides read TGTGCCTGGCAGACAGGGCCTGAGGGGGGGGCTTTCTTT.

Only a few counts were recorded for this clone. Other DNA sequences within the sample encode an identical CDR3. This chain joins TRBV4-3 and TRBJ1-1, with 9 bases lining up with TRBD1. J lost 6 bases, V lost 3 bases, and 2 bases had no gene match. The CDR3 loop spans 13 amino acids. CDR1 is LGHNA, CDR2 YSLEER, per germline. CDR3 in amino acids: CASSQDRGSEAFF. In DNA, the CDR3 is TGCGCCAGCAGCCAGGACAGGGGCTCTGAAGCTTTCTTT.

Here the CDR3 DNA reads TGTGCCAGCAGCGTGAGAACGGACAGGAGTTACACCGGGGAGCTGTTTTTT. This gives the protein CASSVRTDRSYTGELFF. This chain uses TRBV9 with TRBJ2-2, with 7 nucleotides matching TRBD1. Germline lookup yields CDR1 SGDLS and CDR2 YYNGEE. V shed 2 bases, J shed 3 bases, and the junction held 10 bases outside the gene matches. This CDR3 is 17 amino acids long.

The V call is TRBV9, the J call TRBJ1-2; D is undetermined. V dropped 0 bases and J dropped 3 bases, with 9 bases sitting between them. Germline CDR1 and CDR2: SGDLS and YYNGEE. The CDR3 loop spans 14 amino acids. The CDR3 loop reads CASSVDGPHYGYTF. The CDR3 DNA reads TGTGCCAGCAGCGTAGACGGTCCCCACTATGGCTACACCTTC.

This clone was found a few times. CDR3 sequence (DNA): TGTGCCTGGAGTCCGGGACAGGGGTTCTACGAGCAGTACTTC. The encoded protein is CAWSPGQGFYEQYF. The chain links TRBV30 to TRBJ2-7; 10 bases match TRBD1. J lost 3 bases, V lost 2 bases, and 4 bases had no gene match. The CDR3 runs 14 residues. Germline loops: CDR1 GTSNPN, CDR2 SVGIG (reference sequence).

The J gene is TRBJ2-3, the V gene TRBV15; unclear D gene. There are 12 residues in the CDR3. V was trimmed by 0 bases and J by 6 bases, leaving 4 bases between them. Per germline, CDR1 LNHNV and CDR2 YYDKDF (reference sequence). In nucleotides, the CDR3 is TGTGCCACCAGCAGAGATCGGGATACGCAGTATTTT. Its protein product is CATSRDRDTQYF.